This T cell receptor beta chain was captured by sequencing in a study of T cell responses to AZD1222 COVID-19 vaccine. The repertoire was sequenced with immunoSEQ multiplex PCR; TCRdb's copy has only in-frame clones and lacks some. The sample has 90,000 to 140,000 clones; 82% are singletons. For this clone: The antigen remains unidentified.

CDR3 length: 14 residues. The V gene lost 5 bases and the J gene lost 1 base, with 9 bases spanning the gap. The germline V gene has CDR1 PRHDT and CDR2 FYEKMQ (reference sequence). The study, taken as a whole, reports: Baseline seropositivity occurred in only six AZD1222 recipients. White British people made up most donors, females outnumbered males, and clonal diversity was possibly underestimated. Every sample of the repertoires postdated the peak T cell response.

The material was peripheral blood, obtained on day 0 of AZD1222 vaccination. The gene calls are TRBV13 and TRBJ1-3; D unclear. The sequence was collected from an adult in good health. The CDR3 coding sequence is TGTGCCAGCAGCCCCGGCGTATCTGGAAACACCATATATTTT. Its protein is CASSPGVSGNTIYF.